This T cell receptor beta chain was recovered during a study of blood T cell repertoires in COVID-19. Study as a whole: PBMCs, B-cell-depleted T cells, or T cells provided the cDNA or gDNA that made up the material.

Germline V gene lookup returns CDR1 SGHAT and CDR2 FQNNGV. The CDR3 consists of 14 residues. The trim removed 4 bases at V and 3 bases at J, leaving 1 base unmatched. The data were produced by immunoSEQ multiplex PCR, yet TCRdb's version contains in-frame clones alone and is incomplete. The sample holds 150,000 to 200,000 clones, approximately 80% seen once. The clonotype originates from a woman older than 75 with active or convalescent COVID-19. The chain recombines TRBV11-2 with TRBJ2-3, with 10 nucleotides matching TRBD1. Source material: peripheral blood. As DNA, the CDR3 is TGTGCCAGCAGCTCGGACAGGGGGACAGATACGCAGTATTTT. Amino acids: CASSSDRGTDTQYF.